Given below is one T cell receptor (beta chain) in context. This clone appeared a single time. Its antigen is currently not known. Base-call qualities are not available, and no considerably larger clone is one nucleotide away. This sample was included in a study of cytomegalovirus exposure and HLA in healthy donors (dated by TCRdb to 2017 to 2019). As for the study more broadly: A later analysis indicated that the roughly 120 validation repertoires were generated on the platform also employed for the approximately 700 repertoires of the first cohort. In addition to the first cohort of 666 subjects, a separate validation cohort of 130 or so different subjects was used. To predict cytomegalovirus infection status, the study combined high-throughput TCR immunosequencing, statistical association of individual TCRs with disease status, and machine learning. The study aimed to test whether signatures of past pathogen exposure could be identified by cataloging public T cell receptors.

Separate from the roughly 700-subject first cohort, the validation cohort of more than 90 subjects was the group to which the donors belonged. Library prep was done by the immunoSEQ multiplex PCR assay. Turning to the authors' computational methods: A statistical classification framework was built to diagnose cytomegalovirus status from the catalog of TCR beta chain sequences. The table was pulled from immuneACCESS by TCRdb, which kept in-frame rearrangements only. Such tables lose some clones; where checked, under half of the loss comes from unresolved V genes, and the rest has no known cause. The V and J calls and clone size were taken over from that table, and D and trimming were inferred from the DNA. The sample table shows 57,000 or so clones, and roughly 91% are seen once. Of the sample, 2% to 2.5% is held by the ten largest clones. What the research found in general, with its limitations: In a later analysis, TCRs clustered in the first cohort were found to also tend to co-occur in the 120 or so validation repertoires, with about 93% of cluster scores above 0. Most TCR sequences were seen in very few donors, while some public TCRs were found in many individuals. Three of the identified cytomegalovirus-associated TCR beta chains were confirmed in vitro to be specific for cytomegalovirus antigens. A total of fewer than 200 TCR beta chains were listed by the study as associated with cytomegalovirus. Cytomegalovirus status was reported to be diagnosed by the classifier with high specificity and sensitivity in both the original and validation cohorts. The validation cohort had no HLA typing available for a later analysis, so co-occurrence within that cohort was assessed over all 110 or so repertoires. It was suggested by the authors that the approach could potentially be generalized to other disease states and immunological phenotypes.

The cysteine opens and the phenylalanine closes a CDR3 of 22 amino acids. Left in the record is the CDR3 DNA by itself, 66 bases read in frame from the first base. Trimming leaves V shorter by 3 bases and J shorter by 5 bases, with the junction holding 27 bases beyond the gene matches. The germline V gene sets CDR1 to SGDLS and CDR2 to YYNGEE. The source material was PBMCs. The V gene is TRBV9 and the J gene is TRBJ2-3; 10 bases in between match TRBD2. The sequence came from a woman under 40 in good health and CMV-seronegative. CDR3 region: CASSAGVVWAGGLAGDGDTQYF. The sequenced DNA is TGTGCCAGCAGCGCAGGCGTAGTTTGGGCCGGCGGCCTAGCGGGAGACGGAGATACGCAGTATTTT. Joined to the reference TRBV9 and TRBJ2-3 proteins, this CDR3 gives the full variable domain: DSGVTQTPKHLITATGQRVTLRCSPRSGDLSVYWYQQSLDQGLQFLIQYYNGEERAKGNILERFSAQQFPDLHSELNLSSLELGDSALYFCASSAGVVWAGGLAGDGDTQYFGPGTRLTVL.